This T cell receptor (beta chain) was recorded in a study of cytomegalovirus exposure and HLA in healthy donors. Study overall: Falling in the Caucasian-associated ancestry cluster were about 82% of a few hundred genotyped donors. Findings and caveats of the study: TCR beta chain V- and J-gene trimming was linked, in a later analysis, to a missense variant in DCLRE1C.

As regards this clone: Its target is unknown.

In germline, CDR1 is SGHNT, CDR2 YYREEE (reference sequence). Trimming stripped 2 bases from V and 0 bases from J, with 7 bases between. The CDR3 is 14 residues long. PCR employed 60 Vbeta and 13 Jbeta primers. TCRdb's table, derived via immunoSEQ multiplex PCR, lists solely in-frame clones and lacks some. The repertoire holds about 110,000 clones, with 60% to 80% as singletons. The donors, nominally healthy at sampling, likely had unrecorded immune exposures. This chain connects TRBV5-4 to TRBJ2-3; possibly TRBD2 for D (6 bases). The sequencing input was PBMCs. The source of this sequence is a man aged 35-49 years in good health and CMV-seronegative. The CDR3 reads CASSFGTSTDTQYF. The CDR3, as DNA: TGTGCCAGCAGCTTCGGGACTAGCACAGATACGCAGTATTTT.